Following are 18 T cell receptor beta chains from one sample sequenced in a study of blood T cell repertoires in COVID-19. Clones were sequenced by immunoSEQ multiplex PCR, and TCRdb holds only the in-frame ones, with some missing. The sample records about 200,000 clones, just over 85% being singletons. Material: peripheral blood. The receptors were gathered from a young man who had recovered from COVID-19.

In its sample, this clone was seen a few times. The V gene is TRBV30, the J gene TRBJ1-2, with 8 bases lining up with TRBD1. Germline V gene sequence: CDR1 GTSNPN, CDR2 SVGIG (reference sequence). The junction had 14 bases not matched to a gene; V was cut back by 3 bases and J by 5 bases. CDR3 size: 16 residues. Here the CDR3 reads CAWRLRDRRLNYGYTF. The CDR3 DNA follows: TGTGCCTGGAGATTACGGGACAGGCGATTAAATTATGGCTACACCTTC.

The chain combines TRBV5-1 with TRBJ1-5; unclear D gene. In germline, CDR1 is SGHRS, CDR2 YFSETQ. With 1 base removed from V and 0 bases from J, the gap between germline ends came to 11 bases. The CDR3 is 16 amino acids. Here the CDR3 DNA reads TGCGCCAGCAGCTTGTTAGGCGGAGATAGCAATCAGCCCCAGCATTTT. This codes for CASSLLGGDSNQPQHF.

The chain recombines TRBV6-5 with TRBJ1-5, with 10 bases matching TRBD1. CDR1 and CDR2 from the germline V gene are MNHEY and SVGAGI. The CDR3 consists of 16 residues. J was trimmed by 6 bases and V by 1 base; bases with no gene match: 6. Here the CDR3 DNA reads TGTGCCAGCAGTTACTGGGGACAGGGGACAGCTCAGCCCCAGCATTTT. It yields the protein CASSYWGQGTAQPQHF.

The genes are TRBV5-1 and TRBJ1-5; 8 bases are a match to TRBD1. J gave up 3 bases and V 5 bases, and 7 bases lay outside the gene matches. CDR1 is SGHRS and CDR2 is YFSETQ in the germline V gene. CDR3 length: 15 residues. The CDR3: CASSLDRGHNQPQHF. DNA for the CDR3: TGCGCCAGCAGTTTAGACAGGGGCCACAATCAGCCCCAGCATTTT.

The genes are TRBV6-4 and TRBJ1-2; 7 bases are a match to TRBD1. V lost 2 bases to trimming and J lost 3 bases; unmatched junction nucleotides: 6. This CDR3 has 15 residues. The germline V gene has CDR1 MRHNA and CDR2 SNTAGT. The CDR3 loop is CASSDPTGPDYGYTF. The CDR3 coding sequence is TGTGCCAGCAGTGACCCGACAGGGCCTGACTATGGCTACACCTTC.

This clone has a single count. The chain uses TRBV6-5 and TRBJ1-6, with 7 nucleotides matching TRBD1. The germline CDR1 and CDR2 sequences are MNHEY and SVGAGI. CDR3 length: 14 residues. V lost 10 bases and J lost 4; bases outside the gene matches: 7. The CDR3 DNA is TGTGCCACCCTACAGGGACAGTATAATTCACCCCTCCACTTT. Its translation is CATLQGQYNSPLHF.

This clone was seen a single time. This chain joins TRBV6-1 and TRBJ2-2; 7 nucleotides match TRBD2. The CDR3 sequence is 14 residues long. Trimming took 3 bases from V and 3 from J; bases not matched to a gene: 1. Germline assignment: CDR1 MNHNS and CDR2 SASEGT. The CDR3, as DNA: TGTGCCAGCAGTGATACTAGCGACACCGGGGAGCTGTTTTTT. It encodes CASSDTSDTGELFF.

This clone appeared a single time. The chain carries TRBV5-1 and TRBJ2-3; TRBD2 matches 9 bases. The CDR3 has 16 residues. The germline V gene encodes CDR1 SGHRS and CDR2 YFSETQ. With V trimmed by 7 bases and J by 5 bases, 14 bases remained unmatched. Here the CDR3 reads CASARGGGAIGDTQYF. Written as DNA, the CDR3 is TGCGCCAGCGCCCGAGGCGGGGGGGCGATAGGAGATACGCAGTATTTT.

This clone was observed a single time. In DNA form, the CDR3 reads TGTGCCAGCAGCTTCCTAACTTATGGAAACACCATATATTTT. It yields the protein CASSFLTYGNTIYF. This sequence joins TRBV5-6 and TRBJ1-3; no reliable D call. The germline V gene has CDR1 SGHDT and CDR2 YYEEEE. The CDR3 length is 14 residues. V was clipped by 2 bases and J by 3 bases, with 9 bases between them. The entire variable domain, with the rest obtained from reference TRBV5-6 and TRBJ1-3, is as follows: DAGVTQSPTHLIKTRGQQVTLRCSPKSGHDTVSWYQQALGQGPQFIFQYYEEEERQRGNFPDRFSGHQFPNYSSELNVNALLLGDSALYLCASSFLTYGNTIYFGEGSWLTVV.

The CDR3 protein is CASSLEASGGASGELFF. In DNA, the CDR3 is TGTGCCAGCAGCTTAGAGGCTAGCGGGGGGGCGAGCGGGGAGCTGTTTTTT. This chain connects TRBV7-8 to TRBJ2-2; 12 bases are a match to TRBD2. Germline assignment: CDR1 SGHVS and CDR2 FQNEAQ. The CDR3 is 17 amino acids. The V segment lost 1 base and the J segment 7 bases; nucleotides outside the gene matches: 7. The full variable domain, completed using reference TRBV7-8 and TRBJ2-2, is GAGVSQSPRYKVAKRGQDVALRCDPISGHVSLFWYQQALGQGPEFLTYFQNEAQLDKSGLPSDRFFAERPEGSVSTLKIQRTQQEDSAVYLCASSLEASGGASGELFFGEGSRLTVL.

CDR3 region: CASGTGAYYEQYF. The CDR3 DNA follows: TGTGCCAGTGGGACAGGGGCCTACTACGAGCAGTACTTC. This chain connects TRBV27 to TRBJ2-7; TRBD1 agrees at 10 bases. The CDR3 length is 13 residues. V was pared by 9 bases and J by 3 bases, with 5 bases of the junction left unmatched. CDR1 and CDR2 from the germline V gene are MNHEY and SMNVEV (reference sequence).

The V call is TRBV5-1, the J call TRBJ2-3, with 10 bases that match TRBD2. The CDR3 loop spans 15 amino acids. Looked up from germline, CDR1 is SGHRS and CDR2 is YFSETQ. V shed 0 bases, J shed 6 bases, and the junction held 4 bases outside the gene matches. The CDR3 DNA is TGCGCCAGCAGCTTGGGGGCTAGCGGGGGCGATACGCAGTATTTT. Translating gives CASSLGASGGDTQYF.

This chain connects TRBV10-3 to TRBJ1-2, with 7 nucleotides matching TRBD1. J gave up 7 bases and V 0 bases, and 8 bases lay outside the gene matches. Germline CDR1 and CDR2: ENHRY and SYGVKD. The CDR3 sequence is 15 residues long. In DNA form, the CDR3 reads TGTGCCATCAGTGAGTCGAAACAGGGGAAGGGTGGCTACACCTTC. Its protein product is CAISESKQGKGGYTF.

V gene TRBV5-6 combines with J gene TRBJ1-6, with no clear D. Looked up from germline, CDR1 is SGHDT and CDR2 is YYEEEE. The CDR3 extends over 14 amino acids. V lost 3 bases and J lost 3, with 7 bases in between. The CDR3: CASSSGSYNSPLHF. CDR3 DNA sequence: TGTGCCAGCAGCTCCGGGAGCTATAATTCACCCCTCCACTTT.

The chain recombines TRBV30 with TRBJ2-1, with TRBD2 identical over 8 bases. This CDR3 comprises 17 residues. Germline loops: CDR1 GTSNPN, CDR2 SVGIG (reference sequence). The ends lost 1 base at V and 4 bases at J; junction bases unmatched: 12. The CDR3 spells CAWSAPPQGGGYNEQFF. The DNA for the CDR3 is TGTGCCTGGAGTGCCCCCCCCCAGGGCGGGGGGTACAATGAGCAGTTCTTC.

The CDR3 DNA reads TGTGCCAGCAGTTTCCGGGACGGTGGGAGGGGTAACTATGGCTACACCTTC. It encodes CASSFRDGGRGNYGYTF. The genes are TRBV27 and TRBJ1-2, with D perhaps matching TRBD1 (5 bases). Germline loops: CDR1 MNHEY, CDR2 SMNVEV (reference sequence). The CDR3 is 17 amino acids. V was trimmed by 3 bases and J by 1 base, leaving 18 bases between them.

The gene calls are TRBV6-1 and TRBJ1-2, with a tentative D call TRBD1 (5 bases). CDR1 is MNHNS, CDR2 SASEGT, per germline. CDR3 length: 14 amino acids. V lost 0 bases to trimming and J lost 4 bases, with 9 bases between them. The CDR3 is CASSEAPRAYGYTF. CDR3 DNA: TGTGCCAGCAGTGAAGCGCCCAGGGCCTATGGCTACACCTTC.

This chain connects TRBV19 to TRBJ1-2; tentatively, D is TRBD1 (6 bases). V was trimmed by 4 bases and J by 3 bases, leaving 15 bases between them. Germline assignment: CDR1 LNHDA and CDR2 SQIVND (reference sequence). The CDR3 consists of 15 residues. The CDR3: CASSKGDTQYYGYTF. DNA for the CDR3: TGTGCCAGTAGTAAAGGGGACACTCAGTACTATGGCTACACCTTC.